The text below deals with one TCR beta chain. This record belongs to a study of shared clonotypes between healthy human individuals. Sequenced by immunoSEQ multiplex PCR; TCRdb stores in-frame clones only, minus some. The top ten hold around 0.37% of the sample, which has about 2.4 million clones, 90% to 95% seen once. The CDR3 extends over 12 amino acids. The V and J ends lost 2 bases and 2 bases respectively, with 4 bases between them. CDR1 is SNHLY, CDR2 FYNNEI, per germline. Specimen: naive CD4+ T cells from PBMCs. Subset meaning: CD45RA+ positively selected. The chain carries TRBV2 and TRBJ2-7; D ambiguous. The source is a man aged 18 to 29 in good health. Some clones in this sample may be carry-over from other donors' samples. The CDR3 sequence: CASSEPTYEQYF. The CDR3 nucleotides are TGTGCCAGCAGTGAACCCACCTACGAGCAGTACTTC.